Listed below are T cell receptor beta chains from one sample, sequenced in a study of blood T cell repertoires in COVID-19. The protocol was immunoSEQ multiplex PCR, while the TCRdb copy is restricted to in-frame clones and leaves out a portion. The sample consists of 150,000 to 200,000 clones, 83% of them appearing once. What was sequenced was peripheral blood. The source of these receptors is a woman between 65 and 79 years old who had recovered from COVID-19. The CDR3 runs from the conserved cysteine through the conserved F or W. The D gene is left open where the match is weak. A clone size is listed for some rows: how often the clone was seen (once, few, many), or a class if it is expanded.

j_call,clone_size,v_call,d_call,cdr3_aa,cdr3_nt
TRBJ1-2,few,TRBV2,.,CATLGPRRIYGYTF,TGTGCCACTCTGGGGCCCAGGAGAATATATGGCTACACCTTC
TRBJ2-7,.,TRBV11-1,TRBD1,CASSPGGTGVDEQYF,TGTGCCAGCAGCCCCGGGGGGACAGGGGTCGACGAGCAGTACTTC
TRBJ2-7,.,TRBV28,TRBD2,CASSYPGTSGRAWSRYEQYF,TGTGCCAGCAGCTACCCCGGGACTAGCGGGAGGGCCTGGAGTCGATACGAGCAGTACTTC
TRBJ2-6,.,TRBV2,.,CASSEDVPPAGVLTF,TGTGCCAGCAGTGAAGATGTCCCCCCGGCGGGCGTCCTGACTTTC
TRBJ1-3,many,TRBV7-2,.,CASSSLSGNTIYF,TGTGCCAGCAGCTCCCTCTCTGGAAACACCATATATTTT
TRBJ2-1,.,TRBV28,TRBD2,CASSLLGAGGLDGQFF,TGTGCCAGCAGTTTATTGGGAGCGGGAGGGCTCGATGGGCAGTTCTTC
TRBJ1-1,.,TRBV6-2/TRBV6-3,.,CASTPGGRGTEAFF,TGTGCCAGCACCCCGGGGGGGAGGGGAACTGAAGCTTTCTTT
TRBJ2-7,once,TRBV7-2,.,CASSLVPGHEQYF,TGTGCCAGCAGCTTAGTCCCAGGCCACGAGCAGTACTTC
TRBJ1-1,.,TRBV10-3,.,CAISESSYREQAFF,TGTGCCATCAGTGAGTCGTCCTACAGGGAACAGGCTTTCTTT
TRBJ1-6,.,TRBV2,TRBD1,CASTRTGDNSPLHF,TGTGCCAGCACCCGGACAGGAGATAATTCACCCCTCCACTTT
TRBJ2-1,.,TRBV11-3,.,CASSGGWENEQFF,TGTGCCAGCAGTGGGGGCTGGGAAAATGAGCAGTTCTTC
TRBJ2-2,.,TRBV7-3,.,CASTPGLHTGELFF,TGTGCCAGCACGCCGGGACTCCACACCGGGGAGCTGTTTTTT
TRBJ2-5,.,TRBV5-6,TRBD1,CASSRPTGWVQETQYF,TGTGCCAGCAGCCGACCGACAGGGTGGGTACAAGAGACCCAGTACTTC
TRBJ2-2,.,TRBV10-2,TRBD1,CASIRGTGGTGELFF,TGCGCCAGCATCCGTGGGACAGGGGGGACCGGGGAGCTGTTTTTT
TRBJ1-3,.,TRBV19,.,CASSLDRSPSGNTIYF,TGTGCCAGTAGTCTAGACAGGTCCCCCTCTGGAAACACCATATATTTT
TRBJ2-7,many,TRBV3-1/TRBV3-2,TRBD1,CASSPQRGPYEQYF,TGTGCCAGCAGCCCCCAGAGGGGGCCCTACGAGCAGTACTTC
TRBJ1-4,.,TRBV19,TRBD1,CASSPRGLGEKLFF,TGTGCCAGTAGTCCCAGGGGGCTGGGAGAAAAACTGTTTTTT
TRBJ1-2,once,TRBV29-1,.,CSVEDLRGIDAGYTF,TGCAGCGTTGAAGATCTTCGGGGAATTGACGCCGGCTACACCTTC
TRBJ1-6,few,TRBV7-2,TRBD1,CASSPSSGQANSPLHF,TGTGCCAGCAGCCCCAGCTCGGGACAGGCGAATTCACCCCTCCACTTT
TRBJ1-1,.,TRBV6-2/TRBV6-3,TRBD1,CASSYDRGGTEAFF,TGTGCCAGCAGTTACGACAGGGGTGGGACTGAAGCTTTCTTT
TRBJ1-5,.,TRBV6-5,.,CASSYSAGVPQHF,TGTGCCAGCAGTTACTCGGCAGGGGTGCCCCAGCATTTT
TRBJ2-7,.,TRBV5-1,.,CASSSTGSYEQYF,TGCGCCAGCAGCTCAACCGGGAGCTACGAGCAGTACTTC
TRBJ1-4,.,TRBV24-1,TRBD1,CATSEPPGQGGEKLFF,TGTGCCACCAGTGAACCCCCGGGACAGGGGGGTGAAAAACTGTTTTTT
TRBJ1-1,.,TRBV6-1,.,CASSDGTGLATLTEAFF,TGTGCCAGCAGTGATGGTACGGGGTTAGCCACTCTCACTGAAGCTTTCTTT
TRBJ2-3,.,TRBV12-5,.,CASGLGTIGDTQYF,TGTGCTAGTGGTTTGGGTACTATCGGAGATACGCAGTATTTT
TRBJ1-1,once,TRBV3-1/TRBV3-2,TRBD1,CASSQFPGGTEAFF,TGTGCCAGCAGCCAATTCCCAGGGGGGACTGAAGCTTTCTTT
TRBJ1-3,.,TRBV12-3/TRBV12-4,.,CASSFGAGVTIYF,TGTGCCAGCAGTTTCGGGGCGGGGGTCACCATATATTTT
TRBJ2-1,.,TRBV28,TRBD2,CASTGTSGAPSYNEQFF,TGTGCCAGCACCGGGACTAGCGGGGCCCCGTCCTACAATGAGCAGTTCTTC
TRBJ2-1,.,TRBV5-6,.,CASSLEGTPNNEQFF,TGTGCCAGCAGCTTGGAGGGGACACCCAACAATGAGCAGTTCTTC